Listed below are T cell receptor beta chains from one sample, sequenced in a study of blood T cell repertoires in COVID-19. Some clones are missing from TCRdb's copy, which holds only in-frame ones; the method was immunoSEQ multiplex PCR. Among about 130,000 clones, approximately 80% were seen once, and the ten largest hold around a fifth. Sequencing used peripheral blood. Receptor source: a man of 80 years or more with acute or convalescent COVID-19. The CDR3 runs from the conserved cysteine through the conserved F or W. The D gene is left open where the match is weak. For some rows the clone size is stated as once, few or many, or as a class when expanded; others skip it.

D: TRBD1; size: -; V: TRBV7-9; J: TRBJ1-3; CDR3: CASSFADRVGGNTIYF; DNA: TGTGCCAGCAGCTTTGCGGACAGGGTGGGTGGAAACACCATATATTTT
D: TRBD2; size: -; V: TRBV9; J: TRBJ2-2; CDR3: CASSVGSSGGLGTGELFF; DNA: TGTGCCAGCAGCGTAGGGTCTAGCGGGGGCCTGGGCACCGGGGAGCTGTTTTTT
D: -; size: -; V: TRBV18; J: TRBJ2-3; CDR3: CASSPQPGSTDTQYF; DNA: TGTGCCAGCTCACCACAGCCGGGTAGCACAGATACGCAGTATTTT
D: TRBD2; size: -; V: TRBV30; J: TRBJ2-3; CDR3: CAWSTTSGPGDTQYF; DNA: TGTGCCTGGAGTACCACTAGCGGTCCGGGAGATACGCAGTATTTT
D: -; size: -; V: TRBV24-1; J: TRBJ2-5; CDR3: CATSGGPGETQYF; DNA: TGTGCCACCTCCGGGGGGCCTGGTGAGACCCAGTACTTC
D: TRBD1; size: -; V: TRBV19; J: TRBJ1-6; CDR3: CASSISRGISPLHF; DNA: TGTGCCAGTAGTATTTCCAGGGGGATTTCACCCCTCCACTTT
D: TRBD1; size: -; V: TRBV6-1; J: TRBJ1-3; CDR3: CASTRTGDGNTIYF; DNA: TGTGCCAGCACCCGAACAGGGGACGGAAACACCATATATTTT
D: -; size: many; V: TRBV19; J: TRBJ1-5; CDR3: CASSIPGSPQHF; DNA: TGTGCCAGTAGTATACCAGGGTCGCCCCAGCATTTT
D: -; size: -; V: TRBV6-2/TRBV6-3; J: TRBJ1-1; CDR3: CASSSPTGMNTEAFF; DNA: TGTGCCAGCAGTTCCCCGACAGGAATGAACACTGAAGCTTTCTTT
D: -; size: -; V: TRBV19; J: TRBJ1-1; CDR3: CASSMIRDTEAFF; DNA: TGTGCCAGTAGTATGATCAGGGACACTGAAGCTTTCTTT
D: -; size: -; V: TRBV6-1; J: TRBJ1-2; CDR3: CASSEGTHYGYTF; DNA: TGTGCCAGCAGTGAGGGGACTCACTATGGCTACACCTTC
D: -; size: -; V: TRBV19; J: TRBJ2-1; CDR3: CASRSGTKTVDEQFF; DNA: TGTGCCAGTAGATCGGGGACAAAGACTGTCGATGAGCAGTTCTTC
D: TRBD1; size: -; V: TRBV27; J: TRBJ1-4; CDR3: CASRGTGLNEKLFF; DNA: TGTGCCAGCAGAGGGACAGGGCTTAATGAAAAACTGTTTTTT
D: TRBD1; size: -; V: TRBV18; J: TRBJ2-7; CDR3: CASSPTGLAEQYF; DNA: TGTGCCAGCTCACCGACAGGGCTCGCCGAGCAGTACTTC
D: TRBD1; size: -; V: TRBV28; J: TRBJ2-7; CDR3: CASSSPTGSGSYEQYF; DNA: TGTGCCAGCAGTTCCCCGACAGGGAGTGGTTCCTACGAGCAGTACTTC
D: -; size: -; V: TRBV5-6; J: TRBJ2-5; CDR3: CASSFLRGNRQETQYF; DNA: TGTGCCAGCAGCTTTCTACGGGGAAACCGACAAGAGACCCAGTACTTC
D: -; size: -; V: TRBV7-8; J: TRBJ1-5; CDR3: CASSLVRTDYSNQPQHF; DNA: TGTGCCAGCAGCTTAGTGAGGACAGATTATAGCAATCAGCCCCAGCATTTT
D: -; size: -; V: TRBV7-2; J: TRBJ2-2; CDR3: CASSPTGLDTGELFF; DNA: TGTGCCAGCAGCCCTACAGGGCTCGACACCGGGGAGCTGTTTTTT
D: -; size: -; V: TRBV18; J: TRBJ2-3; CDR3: CASSPSRSVLVRTDTQYF; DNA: TGTGCCAGCTCACCATCGAGAAGTGTTCTAGTCCGCACAGATACGCAGTATTTT
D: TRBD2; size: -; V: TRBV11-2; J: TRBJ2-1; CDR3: CASRRTSGGVWGSYNEQFF; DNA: TGTGCCAGCAGGCGAACTAGCGGGGGGGTCTGGGGTTCCTACAATGAGCAGTTCTTC
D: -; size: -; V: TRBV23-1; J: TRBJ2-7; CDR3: CASSQFLSYEQYF; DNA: TGCGCCAGCAGTCAATTCCTCTCCTACGAGCAGTACTTC
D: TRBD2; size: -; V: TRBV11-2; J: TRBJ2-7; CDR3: CASSLTSGVSYEQYF; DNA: TGTGCCAGCAGCTTGACTAGCGGGGTTTCCTACGAGCAGTACTTC
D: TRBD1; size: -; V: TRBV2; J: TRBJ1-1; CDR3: CASSEGQGAEAFF; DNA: TGTGCCAGCAGTGAGGGCCAGGGGGCTGAAGCTTTCTTT
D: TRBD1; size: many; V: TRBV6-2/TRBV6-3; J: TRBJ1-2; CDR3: CASSGQGYGYTF; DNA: TGTGCCAGCAGCGGACAGGGCTATGGCTACACCTTC
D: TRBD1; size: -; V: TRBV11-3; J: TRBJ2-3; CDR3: CASSFGQGTDTQYF; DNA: TGTGCCAGCAGCTTCGGACAGGGCACAGATACGCAGTATTTT
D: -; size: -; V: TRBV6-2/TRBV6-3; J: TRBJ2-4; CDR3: CASSRGNIQYF; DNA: TGTGCCAGCAGTAGAGGGAACATTCAGTACTTC
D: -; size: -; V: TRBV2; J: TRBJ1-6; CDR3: CASRADNSYNSPLHF; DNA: TGTGCCAGCAGGGCCGACAATAGCTATAATTCACCCCTCCACTTT
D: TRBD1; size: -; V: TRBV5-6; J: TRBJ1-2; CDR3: CASSWDRTTNYGYTF; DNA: TGTGCCAGCAGCTGGGACAGAACCACAAACTATGGCTACACCTTC
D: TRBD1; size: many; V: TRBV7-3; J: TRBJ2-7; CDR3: CASSPGTGSHEQYF; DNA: TGTGCCAGCAGCCCCGGGACAGGGAGCCACGAGCAGTACTTC
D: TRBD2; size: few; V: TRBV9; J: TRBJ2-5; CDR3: CASSVRAGGQETQYF; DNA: TGTGCCAGCAGCGTAAGGGCGGGGGGGCAAGAGACCCAGTACTTC
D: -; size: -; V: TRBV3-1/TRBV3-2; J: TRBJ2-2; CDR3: CASSLGARGELFF; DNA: TGTGCCAGCAGCCTGGGGGCCCGCGGGGAGCTGTTTTTT
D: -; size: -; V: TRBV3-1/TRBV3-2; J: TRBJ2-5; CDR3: CASSQGTGKETQYF; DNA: TGTGCCAGCAGCCAAGGAACAGGGAAAGAGACCCAGTACTTC
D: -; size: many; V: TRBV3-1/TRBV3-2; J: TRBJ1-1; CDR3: CASSQEVRRGEAFF; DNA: TGTGCCAGCAGCCAAGAAGTGCGCAGGGGTGAAGCTTTCTTT
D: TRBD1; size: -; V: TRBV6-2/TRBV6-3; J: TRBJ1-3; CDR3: CASSLRDSGNTIYF; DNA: TGTGCCAGCAGTCTAAGGGACAGTGGAAACACCATATATTTT
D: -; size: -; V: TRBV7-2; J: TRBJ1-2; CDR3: CASSQSPGKGHYGYTF; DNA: TGTGCCAGCAGCCAAAGTCCAGGGAAGGGCCATTATGGCTACACCTTC
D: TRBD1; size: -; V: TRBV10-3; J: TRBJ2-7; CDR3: CAISDPTGSEQYF; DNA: TGTGCCATCAGTGATCCGACAGGGTCCGAGCAGTACTTC
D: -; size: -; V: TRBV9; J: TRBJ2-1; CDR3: CASSVTDRLGEQFF; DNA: TGTGCCAGCAGCGTGACAGACAGGTTGGGTGAGCAGTTCTTC
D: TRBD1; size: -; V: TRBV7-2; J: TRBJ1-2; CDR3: CASSTRQGQVYGYTF; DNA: TGTGCCAGCAGCACAAGACAGGGACAAGTCTATGGCTACACCTTC
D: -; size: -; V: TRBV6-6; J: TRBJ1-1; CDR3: CASIGVSTEAFF; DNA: TGTGCCAGCATCGGGGTTTCCACTGAAGCTTTCTTT
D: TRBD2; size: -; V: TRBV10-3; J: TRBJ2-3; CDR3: CAISVGTSGQDTQYF; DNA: TGTGCCATCAGTGTTGGGACTAGCGGTCAAGATACGCAGTATTTT
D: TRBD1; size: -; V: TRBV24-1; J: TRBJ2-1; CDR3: CATSENYRGFQFF; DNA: TGTGCCACCAGTGAGAACTACAGGGGTTTTCAGTTCTTC
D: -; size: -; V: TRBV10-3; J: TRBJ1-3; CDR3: CAISTGRGGSGNTIYF; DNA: TGTGCCATCAGCACGGGTCGGGGAGGCTCTGGAAACACCATATATTTT
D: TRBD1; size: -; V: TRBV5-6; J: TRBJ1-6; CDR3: CASSWRQGSLGNSPLHF; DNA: TGTGCCAGCAGCTGGAGACAGGGGTCTTTGGGCAATTCACCCCTCCACTTT
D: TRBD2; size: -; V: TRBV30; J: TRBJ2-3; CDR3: CAWSKGSGDTDTQYF; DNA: TGTGCCTGGAGCAAGGGGAGCGGGGACACAGATACGCAGTATTTT
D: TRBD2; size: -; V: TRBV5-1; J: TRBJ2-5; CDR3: CASSLAGTSTETQYF; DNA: TGCGCCAGCAGCTTGGCCGGGACTAGTACGGAGACCCAGTACTTC
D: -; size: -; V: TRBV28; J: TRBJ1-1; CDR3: CASSTSPRTEAFF; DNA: TGTGCCAGCAGTACTTCTCCTCGGACTGAAGCTTTCTTT
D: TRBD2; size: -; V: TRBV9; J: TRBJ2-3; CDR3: CASSGGAGGTDTQYF; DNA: TGTGCCAGCAGCGGAGGGGCGGGGGGGACAGATACGCAGTATTTT
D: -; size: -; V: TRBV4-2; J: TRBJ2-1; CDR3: CASSQFRSLNNEQFF; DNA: TGTGCCAGCAGCCAATTTCGGTCTTTGAACAATGAGCAGTTCTTC
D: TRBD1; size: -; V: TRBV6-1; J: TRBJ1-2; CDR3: CASSDRGYYGYTF; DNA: TGTGCCAGCAGTGACAGGGGGTACTATGGCTACACCTTC
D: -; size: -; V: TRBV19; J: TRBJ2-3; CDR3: CASSISGGGGTDTQYF; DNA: TGTGCCAGTAGTATCTCTGGAGGGGGGGGCACAGATACGCAGTATTTT
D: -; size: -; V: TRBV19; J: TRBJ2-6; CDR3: CASSMEGSGANVLTF; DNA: TGTGCCAGTAGTATGGAGGGGTCTGGGGCCAACGTCCTGACTTTC
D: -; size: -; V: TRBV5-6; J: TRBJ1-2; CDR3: CASSLAQYYGYTF; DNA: TGTGCCAGCAGCTTGGCACAGTACTATGGCTACACCTTC